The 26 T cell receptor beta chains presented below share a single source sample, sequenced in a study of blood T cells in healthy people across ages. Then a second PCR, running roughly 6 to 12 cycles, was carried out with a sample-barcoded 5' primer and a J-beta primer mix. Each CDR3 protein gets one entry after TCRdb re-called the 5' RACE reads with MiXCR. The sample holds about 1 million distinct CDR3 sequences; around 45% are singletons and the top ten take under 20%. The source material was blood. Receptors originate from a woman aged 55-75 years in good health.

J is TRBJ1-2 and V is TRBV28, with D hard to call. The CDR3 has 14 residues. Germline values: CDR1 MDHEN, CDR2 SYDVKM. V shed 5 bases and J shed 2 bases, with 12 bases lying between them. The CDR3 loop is CASSPRHQNYGYTF. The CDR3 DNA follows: TGTGCCAGCAGTCCACGACACCAGAACTATGGCTACACCTTC.

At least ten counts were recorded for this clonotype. This CDR3 is CSVEDGKEFEQFF. In DNA form, the CDR3 reads TGCAGCGTTGAAGATGGGAAGGAGTTTGAGCAGTTCTTC. The chain combines TRBV29-1 with TRBJ2-1; D is undetermined. Germline lookup yields CDR1 SQVTM and CDR2 ANQGSEA. CDR3 size: 13 residues. V dropped 0 bases and J dropped 9 bases, with 12 bases sitting between them.

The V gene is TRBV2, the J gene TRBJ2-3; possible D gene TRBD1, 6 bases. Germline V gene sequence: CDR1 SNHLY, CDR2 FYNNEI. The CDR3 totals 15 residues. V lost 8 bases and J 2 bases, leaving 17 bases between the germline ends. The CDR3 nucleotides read TGTGCCAGCCTTCCGACTCCAGGGGACACAGATACGCAGTATTTT. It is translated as CASLPTPGDTDTQYF.

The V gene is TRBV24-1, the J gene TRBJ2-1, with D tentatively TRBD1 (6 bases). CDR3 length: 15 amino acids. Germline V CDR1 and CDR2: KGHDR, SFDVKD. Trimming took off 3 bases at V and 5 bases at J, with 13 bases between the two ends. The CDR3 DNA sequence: TGTGCCACCAGTGATCCCGAGGGGGAGCACAATGAGCAGTTCTTC. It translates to CATSDPEGEHNEQFF.

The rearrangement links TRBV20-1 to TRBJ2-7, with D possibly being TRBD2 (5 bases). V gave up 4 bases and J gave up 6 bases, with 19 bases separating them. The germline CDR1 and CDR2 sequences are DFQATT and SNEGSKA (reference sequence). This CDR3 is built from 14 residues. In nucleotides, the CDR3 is TGCAGTGCTAATTCCTTCGGGATTTTTGCCGAGCAGTACTTC. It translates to CSANSFGIFAEQYF.

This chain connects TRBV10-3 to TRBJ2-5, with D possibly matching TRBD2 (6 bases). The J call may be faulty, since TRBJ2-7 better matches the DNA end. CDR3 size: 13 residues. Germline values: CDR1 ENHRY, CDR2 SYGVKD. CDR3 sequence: CAISDPGGYEQYF. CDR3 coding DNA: TGTGCCATCAGTGACCCCGGGGGCTACGAGCAGTACTTC.

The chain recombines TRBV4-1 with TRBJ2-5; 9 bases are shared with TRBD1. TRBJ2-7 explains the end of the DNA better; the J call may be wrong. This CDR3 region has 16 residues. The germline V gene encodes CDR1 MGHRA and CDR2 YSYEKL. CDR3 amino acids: CASSQEGTGFFYEQYF. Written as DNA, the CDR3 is TGCGCCAGCAGCCAAGAGGGGACAGGGTTCTTCTACGAGCAGTACTTC.

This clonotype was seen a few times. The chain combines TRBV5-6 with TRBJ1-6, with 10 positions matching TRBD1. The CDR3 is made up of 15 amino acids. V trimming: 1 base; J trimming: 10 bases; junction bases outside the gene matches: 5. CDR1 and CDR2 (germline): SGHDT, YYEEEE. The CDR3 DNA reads TGTGCCAGCAGCTTGCAGGGACAGGGGAACTCACCCCTCCACTTT. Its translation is CASSLQGQGNSPLHF.

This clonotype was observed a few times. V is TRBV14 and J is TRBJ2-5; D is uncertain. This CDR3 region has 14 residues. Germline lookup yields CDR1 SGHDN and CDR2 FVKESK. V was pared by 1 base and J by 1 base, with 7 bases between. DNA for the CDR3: TGTGCCAGCAGCCAAGCGCGAACCCAAGAGACCCAGTACTTC. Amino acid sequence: CASSQARTQETQYF.

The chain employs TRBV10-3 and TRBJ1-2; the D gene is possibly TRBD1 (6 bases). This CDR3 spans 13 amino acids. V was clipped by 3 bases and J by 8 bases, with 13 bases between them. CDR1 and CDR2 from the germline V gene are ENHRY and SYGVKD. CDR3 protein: CAISDDRSGGYTF. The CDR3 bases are TGTGCCATCAGTGATGACAGGTCAGGCGGCTACACCTTC.

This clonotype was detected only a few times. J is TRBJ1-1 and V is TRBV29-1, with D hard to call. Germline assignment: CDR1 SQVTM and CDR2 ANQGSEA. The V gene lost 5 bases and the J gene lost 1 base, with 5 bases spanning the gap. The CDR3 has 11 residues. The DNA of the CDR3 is TGCAGCGTTCAGAGGAACACTGAAGCTTTCTTT. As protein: CSVQRNTEAFF. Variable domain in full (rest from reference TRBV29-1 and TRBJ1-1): SAVISQKPSRDICQRGTSLTIQCQVDSQVTMMFWYRQQPGQSLTLIATANQGSEATYESGFVIDKFPISRPNLTFSTLTVSNMSPEDSSIYLCSVQRNTEAFFGQGTRLTVV.

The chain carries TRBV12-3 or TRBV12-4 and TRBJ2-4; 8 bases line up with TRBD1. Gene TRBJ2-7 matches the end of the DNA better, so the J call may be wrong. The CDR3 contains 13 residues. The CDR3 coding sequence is TGTGCCAGCAGTCCGGGACAGGTAAACGAGCAGTACTTC. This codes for CASSPGQVNEQYF.

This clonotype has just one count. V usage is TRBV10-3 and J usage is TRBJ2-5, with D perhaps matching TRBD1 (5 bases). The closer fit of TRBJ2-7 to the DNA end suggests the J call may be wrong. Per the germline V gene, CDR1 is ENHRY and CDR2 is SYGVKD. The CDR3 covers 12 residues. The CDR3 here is CAISEDSYEQYF. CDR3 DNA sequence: TGTGCCATCAGTGAGGACAGCTACGAGCAGTACTTC.

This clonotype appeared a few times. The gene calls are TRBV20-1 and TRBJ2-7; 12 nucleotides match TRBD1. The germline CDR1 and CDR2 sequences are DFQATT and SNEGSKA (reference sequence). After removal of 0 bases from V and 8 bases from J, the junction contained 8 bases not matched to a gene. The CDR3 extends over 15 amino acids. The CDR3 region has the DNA TGCAGTGCTAGAGAAACACCGGGACAGGGGGCAAAGCAGTACTTC. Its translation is CSARETPGQGAKQYF.

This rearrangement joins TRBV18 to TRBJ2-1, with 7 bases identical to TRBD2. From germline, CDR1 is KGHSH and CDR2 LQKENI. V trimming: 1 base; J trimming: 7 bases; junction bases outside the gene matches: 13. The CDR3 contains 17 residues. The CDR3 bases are TGTGCCAGCTCACCACAACTATTAGCGGGCCGAGGGAATGAGCAGTTCTTC. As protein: CASSPQLLAGRGNEQFF.

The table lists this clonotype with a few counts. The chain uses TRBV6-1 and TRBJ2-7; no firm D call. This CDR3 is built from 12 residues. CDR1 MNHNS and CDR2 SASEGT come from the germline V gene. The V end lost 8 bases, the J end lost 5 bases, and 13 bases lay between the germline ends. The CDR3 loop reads CASCLARDEQYF. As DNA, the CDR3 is TGTGCCAGCTGTTTAGCTCGTGACGAGCAGTACTTC.

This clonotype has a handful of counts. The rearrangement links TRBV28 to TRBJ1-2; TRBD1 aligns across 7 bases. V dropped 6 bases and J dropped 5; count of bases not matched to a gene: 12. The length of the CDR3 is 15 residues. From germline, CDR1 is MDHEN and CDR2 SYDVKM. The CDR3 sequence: CASRPGQARQYGYTF. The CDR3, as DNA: TGTGCCAGCAGACCAGGACAGGCGCGACAATATGGCTACACCTTC.

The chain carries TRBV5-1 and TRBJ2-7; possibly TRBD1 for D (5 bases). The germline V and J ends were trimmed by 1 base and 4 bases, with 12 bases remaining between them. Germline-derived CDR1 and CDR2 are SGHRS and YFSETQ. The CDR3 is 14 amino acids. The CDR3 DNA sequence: TGCGCCAGCAGCTTGACAGGCCCATCGTACGAGCAGTACTTC. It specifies CASSLTGPSYEQYF.

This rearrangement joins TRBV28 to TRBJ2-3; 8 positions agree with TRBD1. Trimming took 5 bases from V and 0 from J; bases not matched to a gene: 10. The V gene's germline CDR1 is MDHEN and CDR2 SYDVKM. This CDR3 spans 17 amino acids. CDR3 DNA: TGTGCCAGCAGTAGAGACAGGGGCTATCGAAGCACAGATACGCAGTATTTT. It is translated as CASSRDRGYRSTDTQYF.

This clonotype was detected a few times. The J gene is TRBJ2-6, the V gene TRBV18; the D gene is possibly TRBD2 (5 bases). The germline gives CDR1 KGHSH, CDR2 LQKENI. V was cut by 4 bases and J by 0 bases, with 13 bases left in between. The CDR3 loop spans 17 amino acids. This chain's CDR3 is CASSRERTNSGANVLTF. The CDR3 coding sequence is TGTGCCAGCTCACGGGAGCGGACCAACTCTGGGGCCAACGTCCTGACTTTC.

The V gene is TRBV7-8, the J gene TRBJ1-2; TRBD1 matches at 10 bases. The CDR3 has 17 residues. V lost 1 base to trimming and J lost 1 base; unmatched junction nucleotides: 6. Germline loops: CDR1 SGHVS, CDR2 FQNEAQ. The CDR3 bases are TGTGCCAGCAGCTTAGTAGGGGGACAGGGGAATAACTATGGCTACACCTTC. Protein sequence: CASSLVGGQGNNYGYTF.

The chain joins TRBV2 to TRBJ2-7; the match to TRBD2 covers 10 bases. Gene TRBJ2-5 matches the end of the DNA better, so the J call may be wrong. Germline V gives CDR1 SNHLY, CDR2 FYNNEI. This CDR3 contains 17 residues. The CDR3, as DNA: TGTGCCAGCAGAAACAGCGGGAGGGCCTCACGGTTAGAGACCCAGTACTTC. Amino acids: CASRNSGRASRLETQYF.

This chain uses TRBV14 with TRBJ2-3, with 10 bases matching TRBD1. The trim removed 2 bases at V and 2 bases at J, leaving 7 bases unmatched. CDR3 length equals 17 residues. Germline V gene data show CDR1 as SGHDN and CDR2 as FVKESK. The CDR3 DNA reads TGTGCCAGCAGCCAACTTCGGGGACAGGGGACCACAGATACGCAGTATTTT. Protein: CASSQLRGQGTTDTQYF.

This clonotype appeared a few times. The DNA for the CDR3 is TGCAGCGCTTCGGGCGGGAGCTACAATGAGCAGTTCTTC. This codes for CSASGGSYNEQFF. The chain uses TRBV20-1 and TRBJ2-1; 7 bases map to TRBD2. Germline CDR1 and CDR2: DFQATT and SNEGSKA (reference sequence). The CDR3 runs 13 residues.

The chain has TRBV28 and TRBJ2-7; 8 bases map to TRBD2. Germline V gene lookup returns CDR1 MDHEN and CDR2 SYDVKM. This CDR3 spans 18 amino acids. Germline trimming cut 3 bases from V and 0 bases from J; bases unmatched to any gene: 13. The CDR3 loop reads CASSFGTGLAGFSYEQYF. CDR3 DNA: TGTGCCAGCAGTTTTGGAACTGGACTAGCAGGGTTCTCCTACGAGCAGTACTTC.

CDR3 nucleotides: TGTGCCAGCAGTTTAATCACTCGGGGTTTGGGCGTGAACACTGAAGCTTTCTTT. Translating gives CASSLITRGLGVNTEAFF. V gene TRBV28 combines with J gene TRBJ1-1; D uncertain. Germline loops: CDR1 MDHEN, CDR2 SYDVKM. The germline V and J ends were trimmed by 2 bases and 0 bases, with 19 bases remaining between them. The CDR3 length is 18 residues. Full variable domain (remainder filled in from reference TRBV28 and TRBJ1-1): DVKVTQSSRYLVKRTGEKVFLECVQDMDHENMFWYRQDPGLGLRLIYFSYDVKMKEKGDIPEGYSVSREKKERFSLILESASTNQTSMYLCASSLITRGLGVNTEAFFGQGTRLTVV.